The T cell receptor beta chain described here comes from a study of control samples from healthy donors and cancer patients. Trimming left V 2 bases short and J 9 bases short, with 11 bases between. The germline V gene encodes CDR1 MNHNS and CDR2 SASEGT. The CDR3 spans 13 residues. The protocol was immunoSEQ multiplex PCR, while the TCRdb copy is restricted to in-frame clones and leaves out a portion. Counted here are over 85,000 clones, approximately 88% occurring once; the ten biggest clones make up roughly 3.7%. Sequencing was done on a sample of PBMCs. The clonotype comes from a woman between 55 and 75 years old with lung cancer. The V call is TRBV6-1, the J call TRBJ1-5; D is unclear. Here the CDR3 reads CASSETYQRPQHF. The CDR3 DNA reads TGTGCCAGCAGTGAAACATATCAGCGGCCCCAGCATTTT.